Sequencing of this TCR beta chain was carried out in a study of PD-1 blockade in classical Hodgkin lymphoma. Study as a whole: Patients were infused with nivolumab 3 mg/kg every 2 weeks.

Assay used: immunoSEQ multiplex PCR; TCRdb lists only in-frame clones, some missing. The sample carries some 16,000 clones, 65% to 85% recorded once. All trial patients relapsed after autologous stem cell transplantation. This CDR3 is 18 amino acids long. Germline CDR1 reads MGHRA; CDR2 reads YSYEKL. With 0 bases removed from V and 2 bases from J, the gap between germline ends came to 17 bases. The source is a human donor with classical Hodgkin lymphoma. The chain is built from TRBV4-1 and TRBJ2-4; no definite D call. Sequenced here: peripheral blood mononuclear cells (PBMCs), sampled before the second cycle of nivolumab. The CDR3 bases are TGCGCCAGCAGCCAAGATCGGTACGTCGATAGCCCCAAAAACATTCAGTACTTC. It codes for CASSQDRYVDSPKNIQYF.